Shown below are 30 T cell receptor beta chains from a single sample sequenced in a study of T cell clonality in common variable immunodeficiency. Broader study findings: Common variable immunodeficiency TCR beta sequences reportedly had fewer deletions and N-nucleotide insertions.

Generated by immunoSEQ multiplex PCR, the TCRdb table keeps only in-frame clones and is missing some. The sample includes roughly 32,000 clones, none of them occurring once. For these receptors, no antigen is known. What was sequenced was peripheral blood mononuclear cells. The receptors shown here come from a human donor with common variable immunodeficiency.

This clone appeared many times. With the read ending 3 residues before the CDR3 end, the germline J gene is used to fill in that end. The gene calls are TRBV28 and TRBJ2-1; D might be TRBD2 (6 bases). With 7 bases removed from V and 6 bases from J, the gap between germline ends came to 19 bases. CDR1 and CDR2 (germline): MDHEN, SYDVKM. The CDR3 length is 15 residues. CDR3: CASKLRDSTTNEQFF. CDR3 DNA (partial): TGTGCCAGCAAACTTCGGGACTCTACCACCAATGAG.

This clone has at least ten counts. The CDR3 end falls 3 residues outside the read, so it is completed with the germline J gene. The chain uses TRBV5-1 and TRBJ1-2; the D gene is possibly TRBD1 (5 bases). The germline gives CDR1 SGHRS, CDR2 YFSETQ. The CDR3 runs to 14 residues. V shed 4 bases and J shed 3 bases, with 13 bases lying between them. The CDR3 loop reads CASSDQGWDYGYTF. The sequenced part of the CDR3 DNA is TGCGCCAGCAGCGACCAGGGTTGGGACTATGGC.

A note on this clone: The CDR3 extends 3 residues past the end of the read, so its final part is completed from the germline J gene. This chain links TRBV2 with TRBJ1-2, with D possibly TRBD1 on 6 matching bases. This CDR3 is 13 amino acids long. Germline loops: CDR1 SNHLY, CDR2 FYNNEI. Trimming took off 9 bases at V and 4 bases at J, with 15 bases between the two ends. CDR3 sequence reads: CARGQLGGYGYTF. CDR3 DNA (partial): TGTGCCAGAGGACAGTTAGGCGGCTATGGC. Full variable domain (remainder filled in from reference TRBV2 and TRBJ1-2): EPEVTQTPSHQVTQMGQEVILRCVPISNHLYFYWYRQILGQKVEFLVSFYNNEISEKSEIFDDQFSVERPDGSNFTLKIRSTKLEDSAMYFCARGQLGGYGYTFGSGTRLTVV.

Notes on this clone: Coverage ceases 3 residues before the CDR3 finishes, and the germline J gene fills in the end. The gene calls are TRBV18 and TRBJ2-1, with D uncertain. The V gene's germline CDR1 is KGHSH and CDR2 LQKENI. The CDR3 contains 15 residues. V was pared by 3 bases and J by 7 bases, with 16 bases between. CDR3 sequence: CASSPPRRLVNEQFF. The sequenced part of the CDR3 DNA is TGTGCCAGCTCACCCCCGAGAAGGCTCGTGAATGAG.

About this clone itself: The observed sequence ends 3 residues before the CDR3 terminus, with the missing tail filled in from the germline J gene. This sequence joins TRBV2 and TRBJ1-4, with TRBD1 as a possible D gene (6 bases). The CDR3 is 14 amino acids. V dropped 2 bases and J dropped 7 bases, with 11 bases sitting between them. The germline gives CDR1 SNHLY, CDR2 FYNNEI. The CDR3 region is CASSESWGPEKLFF. The sequenced part of the CDR3 DNA is TGTGCCAGCAGTGAAAGTTGGGGGCCTGAAAAA.

This clone turned up a few times. The CDR3 end lies 3 residues beyond the end of the read and is filled in from the germline J gene. The chain employs TRBV10-3 and TRBJ2-1, with TRBD1 identical over 7 bases. The CDR3 sequence is 15 residues long. J lost 8 bases, V lost 1 base, and 8 bases had no gene match. Germline V gene data show CDR1 as ENHRY and CDR2 as SYGVKD. The DNA read from the CDR3 is TGTGCCATCAGTGAGTTGCACAAGACAGGGCATGAG. This codes for CAISELHKTGHE. The full CDR3 protein is CAISELHKTGHEQFF.

In this sample, this clone turned up a few times. The read terminates 3 residues ahead of where the CDR3 ends, so the germline J gene completes it. The chain is built from TRBV19 and TRBJ2-1; TRBD1 is a possible D gene (6 bases). The CDR3 has 22 residues. Trimming took off 4 bases at V and 4 bases at J, with 35 bases between the two ends. From germline, CDR1 is LNHDA and CDR2 SQIVND (reference sequence). The CDR3 DNA, read in part, is TGTGCCAGTAGTAGGGTAAGGACAGTTCCCATAACCCCTATGGTGGGATACAATGAG. It translates to CASSRVRTVPITPMVGYNE. The whole CDR3 sequence is CASSRVRTVPITPMVGYNEQFF.

This clone was recorded at least ten times. The CDR3 is cut off 3 residues early in the read; its end comes from the germline J gene. The rearrangement joins TRBV14 to TRBJ2-3; 11 bases map to TRBD2. Per germline, CDR1 SGHDN and CDR2 FVKESK. Trimming took 4 bases from V and 4 from J; bases not matched to a gene: 10. The CDR3 covers 17 residues. The CDR3 bases that were read are TGTGCCAGCAGCCGACCCACTAGCGGGAGCGTCCCAGATACG. Protein: CASSRPTSGSVPDT. The entire CDR3 is CASSRPTSGSVPDTQYF.

This clone was counted ten times or more. The read is 3 residues too short to cover the CDR3 end, so that end is filled in from the germline J gene. The chain is built from TRBV30 and TRBJ2-3, with 11 bases identical to TRBD2. The CDR3 contains 15 residues. Germline CDR1 reads GTSNPN; CDR2 reads SVGIG (reference sequence). The V segment lost 3 bases and the J segment 0 bases; nucleotides outside the gene matches: 2. Here the CDR3 reads CAWRTSGASTDTQYF. CDR3 bases read: TGTGCCTGGAGGACTAGCGGGGCTAGCACAGATACG.

At least ten counts were recorded for this clone. CDR3 residues: CAIGQGTDTQYF. The sequenced CDR3 bases are TGTGCCATCGGACAGGGAACAGATACG. The V call is TRBV10-3, the J call TRBJ2-3; TRBD1 agrees at 8 bases. From the germline J gene comes the end of the CDR3, since the read stops 3 residues before it. V lost 8 bases, J lost 3 bases, and 1 base stayed unmatched. Germline V lookup: CDR1 ENHRY, CDR2 SYGVKD. CDR3 length: 12 residues.

As for this clone: From the germline J gene comes the end of the CDR3, since the read stops 3 residues before it. The genes are TRBV7-2 and TRBJ2-7, with D hard to call. CDR1 is SGHTA and CDR2 is FQGNSA in the germline V gene. Trimming left V 1 base short and J 0 bases short, with 7 bases between. The CDR3 sequence is 14 residues long. Incomplete CDR3 DNA: TGTGCCAGCAGCTTAGACGCGATCTCCTACGAG. The encoded protein is CASSLDAISYE. In full, the CDR3 reads CASSLDAISYEQYF.

This clone was seen ten or more times. The CDR3 goes on 3 residues after the read ends, and that part is filled in from the germline J gene. The J gene is TRBJ1-2, the V gene TRBV25-1; D gene unclear. The CDR3 consists of 17 residues. Trimming took off 2 bases at V and 0 bases at J, with 16 bases between the two ends. Germline V gene sequence: CDR1 MGHDK, CDR2 SYGVNS. This CDR3 reads CASSEGGMAGANYGYTF. The part of the CDR3 DNA that was read is TGTGCCAGCAGTGAAGGCGGTATGGCGGGAGCTAACTATGGC.

As concerns this clone: With the read ending 3 residues before the CDR3 end, the germline J gene is used to fill in that end. The gene calls are TRBV6-7 and TRBJ1-5; 8 bases line up with TRBD1. TRBV6-7 is labeled an ORF, and its function is uncertain. J was trimmed by 0 bases and V by 11 bases; bases with no gene match: 18. The CDR3 loop spans 18 amino acids. CDR3 loop: CAPGGQDHYPNSNQPQHF. Incomplete CDR3 DNA: TGTGCCCCCGGGGGACAGGACCACTATCCTAATAGCAATCAGCCC.

This clone was picked up many times. The read gets to within 3 residues of the CDR3 end, and the germline J gene fills in the rest. This chain connects TRBV12-3 or TRBV12-4 to TRBJ1-1, with 8 bases lining up with TRBD1. There are 12 residues in the CDR3. CDR3 residues: CASRGGQAEAFF. The CDR3 bases that were read are TGTGCCAGCAGGGGGGGACAGGCAGAA.

This clone was detected ten times or more. Coverage ceases 3 residues before the CDR3 finishes, and the germline J gene fills in the end. This chain uses TRBV19 with TRBJ2-3, with D perhaps matching TRBD2 (6 bases). CDR1 and CDR2 (germline): LNHDA, SQIVND (reference sequence). The CDR3 is 15 residues long. Trimming removed 5 bases at V and 1 base at J, with 13 bases between. CDR3 amino acids: CASSPAGLRTDTQYF. The CDR3 bases that were read are TGTGCCAGTAGTCCAGCGGGCCTCCGCACAGATACG.

The CDR3 bases that were read are TGTGCCAGCAGCCAAGGACTGGAGTGGCGTAACGAG. This translates into CASSQGLEWRNE. The CDR3, in full, reads CASSQGLEWRNEQYF. The gene calls are TRBV14 and TRBJ2-7; D call uncertain. The missing CDR3 end, 3 residues past where the read stops, is filled in from the germline J gene. There are 15 residues in the CDR3. Germline V gene data show CDR1 as SGHDN and CDR2 as FVKESK. Trimming removed 1 base from V and 5 bases from J, with 15 bases in between.

This clone was recorded at least ten times. The CDR3 end lies 3 residues beyond the end of the read and is filled in from the germline J gene. V usage is TRBV5-1 and J usage is TRBJ2-3; D gene unclear. The germline V and J ends were trimmed by 0 bases and 2 bases, with 13 bases remaining between them. Germline assignment: CDR1 SGHRS and CDR2 YFSETQ. The CDR3 has 16 residues. The CDR3 region is CASSLEGASSTDTQYF. The CDR3 bases that were read are TGCGCCAGCAGCTTGGAGGGCGCTTCTTCCACAGATACG.

This clone appeared many times. The CDR3 end is not reached by the read, which stops 3 residues before it; the germline J gene fills it in. The chain has TRBV19 and TRBJ1-5; perhaps TRBD1 as D (5 bases). Looked up from germline, CDR1 is LNHDA and CDR2 is SQIVND (reference sequence). This CDR3 is 16 amino acids long. Trimming took 2 bases from V and 2 from J, leaving 13 bases between them. The CDR3: CASSIPRLTGNQPQHF. The sequenced part of the CDR3 DNA is TGTGCCAGTAGTATACCCCGGTTGACAGGCAATCAGCCC.

This clone was counted between two and nine times. The read is 3 residues too short to cover the CDR3 end, so that end is filled in from the germline J gene. The chain is built from TRBV7-7 and TRBJ2-1; tentative D call: TRBD2 (5 bases). Trimming left V 5 bases short and J 1 base short, with 9 bases between. Germline CDR1 is SSHAT and CDR2 is FNYEAQ (reference sequence). The CDR3 totals 14 residues. CDR3 protein: CASSTDLSYNEQFF. The part of the CDR3 DNA that was read is TGTGCCAGCAGCACGGACTTATCCTACAATGAG.

This clone has ten or more counts. The observed sequence ends 3 residues before the CDR3 terminus, with the missing tail filled in from the germline J gene. V and J are TRBV20-1 and TRBJ1-2; 9 bases agree with TRBD1. Germline V gene sequence: CDR1 DFQATT, CDR2 SNEGSKA (reference sequence). The J segment lost 6 bases and the V segment lost 7 bases, leaving 6 bases of the junction unmatched. The CDR3 extends over 12 amino acids. CDR3 DNA (partial): TGCAGTGGGCACAGGGGGCTCGATGGC. Translation gives CSGHRGLDG. The full CDR3 sequence reads CSGHRGLDGYTF.

This clone has more than one count but fewer than ten. The missing CDR3 end, 3 residues past where the read stops, is filled in from the germline J gene. J is TRBJ2-6 and V is TRBV2; TRBD1 might be the D (6 bases). In germline, CDR1 is SNHLY, CDR2 FYNNEI. Trimming stripped 6 bases from V and 0 bases from J, with 6 bases between. The CDR3 is 14 residues long. The CDR3 DNA, read in part, is TGTGCCAGCAGGACAGGCTCTGGGGCCAACGTC. It is translated as CASRTGSGANV. Given in full, the CDR3 is CASRTGSGANVLTF. The full variable domain, completed using reference TRBV2 and TRBJ2-6, is EPEVTQTPSHQVTQMGQEVILRCVPISNHLYFYWYRQILGQKVEFLVSFYNNEISEKSEIFDDQFSVERPDGSNFTLKIRSTKLEDSAMYFCASRTGSGANVLTFGAGSRLTVL.

This clone was seen more than once but under ten times. The read is 3 residues too short to cover the CDR3 end, so that end is filled in from the germline J gene. The V gene is TRBV20-1, the J gene TRBJ2-7; possible D gene TRBD2, 5 bases. This CDR3 contains 14 residues. V was cut by 0 bases and J by 3 bases, with 12 bases left in between. The germline V gene encodes CDR1 DFQATT and CDR2 SNEGSKA (reference sequence). CDR3 sequence: CSARDLQRNYEQYF. CDR3 DNA, as far as it was read: TGCAGTGCTAGAGATCTCCAGCGGAACTACGAG.

This clone was seen a few times. Read sequence stops 3 residues before the CDR3 end, and the germline J gene provides the missing end. This chain joins TRBV16 and TRBJ1-4, with 9 bases fitting TRBD1. Germline lookup yields CDR1 KGHSY and CDR2 FQNENV. The CDR3 is 17 amino acids. V was pared by 0 bases and J by 7 bases, with 9 bases of the junction left unmatched. CDR3 DNA (partial): TGTGCCAGCAGCCAATCCACCGCCCGGGACAGGGCTGAAAAA. Translation gives CASSQSTARDRAEK. The full CDR3 protein is CASSQSTARDRAEKLFF.

In this sample, this clone turned up many times. The CDR3 is cut off 3 residues early in the read; its end comes from the germline J gene. The chain joins TRBV7-3 to TRBJ1-1; 9 nucleotides align to TRBD1. Germline lookup yields CDR1 SGHTA and CDR2 FQGTGA. The CDR3 runs 17 residues. V trimming: 6 bases; J trimming: 1 base; junction bases outside the gene matches: 12. The covered CDR3 bases are TGTGCCAGCAGTCCCGGACAGGGGCTCCCGGGGAACACTGAA. Amino acid sequence: CASSPGQGLPGNTE. The complete CDR3 sequence is CASSPGQGLPGNTEAFF.

This clone was picked up many times. The sequenced fragment ends 3 residues before the CDR3 boundary, so the rest is inferred from the germline J gene. The rearrangement links TRBV18 to TRBJ2-1; 9 bases agree with TRBD2. The V and J ends lost 6 bases and 4 bases, in that order; junction bases with no gene match: 10. The CDR3 contains 16 residues. Germline CDR1 KGHSH, CDR2 LQKENI. The CDR3 loop is CASSLLDSGRYNEQFF. The CDR3 DNA, read in part, is TGTGCCAGCTCCCTGCTGGATAGCGGGAGATACAATGAG.

This clone was detected a few times. Coverage ceases 3 residues before the CDR3 finishes, and the germline J gene fills in the end. This chain links TRBV6-2 or TRBV6-3 with TRBJ1-5, with 8 bases identical to TRBD1. CDR3 length equals 17 residues. Per germline, CDR1 MNHEY and CDR2 SVGEGT. V lost 6 bases and J lost 1; bases outside the gene matches: 11. CDR3 region: CASSIGQGGTSNQPQHF. The DNA read from the CDR3 is TGTGCCAGCAGCATAGGACAGGGTGGGACCAGCAATCAGCCC.

This clone appeared many times. The sequenced fragment ends 3 residues before the CDR3 boundary, so the rest is inferred from the germline J gene. V is TRBV18 and J is TRBJ2-3; 12 positions agree with TRBD2. Germline values: CDR1 KGHSH, CDR2 LQKENI. The CDR3 totals 17 residues. V dropped 3 bases and J dropped 2; count of bases not matched to a gene: 6. The DNA read from the CDR3 is TGTGCCAGCTCACCGGAGTGGACTAGCGGGGCCACAGATACG. It is translated as CASSPEWTSGATDT. The full-length CDR3 reads as CASSPEWTSGATDTQYF.

This clone was seen many times. The read is 3 residues too short to cover the CDR3 end, so that end is filled in from the germline J gene. The V and J genes are TRBV30 and TRBJ2-5; 9 bases are a match to TRBD2. V lost 4 bases, J lost 5 bases, and 8 bases stayed unmatched. CDR1 is GTSNPN and CDR2 is SVGIG in the germline V gene (reference sequence). The CDR3 is made up of 14 amino acids. CDR3 bases read: TGTGCCTGGATGGGAGGACTAGCGCCGGAGACC. Its protein product is CAWMGGLAPET. The complete CDR3 sequence is CAWMGGLAPETQYF. The full variable domain, rest sourced from reference TRBV30 and TRBJ2-5, is SQTIHQWPATLVQPVGSPLSLECTVEGTSNPNLYWYRQAAGRGLQLLFYSVGIGQISSEVPQNLSASRPQDRQFILSSKKLLLSDSGFYLCAWMGGLAPETQYFGPGTRLLVL.

Remarks on this clone: The read is 3 residues too short to cover the CDR3 end, so that end is filled in from the germline J gene. The chain combines TRBV7-2 with TRBJ2-3; 10 nucleotides line up with TRBD2. Germline V gene sequence: CDR1 SGHTA, CDR2 FQGNSA. This CDR3 spans 18 amino acids. J was trimmed by 0 bases and V by 0 bases; bases with no gene match: 6. CDR3 residues: CASSLAPILAGSTDTQYF. The DNA read from the CDR3 is TGTGCCAGCAGCTTAGCGCCAATACTAGCGGGAAGCACAGATACG.

This clone occurred a few times. The CDR3 is cut off 3 residues early in the read; its end comes from the germline J gene. The rearrangement links TRBV7-8 to TRBJ2-1; D possibly corresponds to TRBD2 (7 bases). Germline CDR1 and CDR2: SGHVS and FQNEAQ. Trimming removed 1 base at V and 8 bases at J, with 18 bases between. The CDR3 sequence is 16 residues long. Partial CDR3 DNA: TGTGCCAGCAGCTTAGATCTCGGGGGGCAGGGGTATGAG. As protein: CASSLDLGGQGYE. The full-length CDR3 reads as CASSLDLGGQGYEQFF.